The 27 T cell receptor beta chains given below trace back to one sample, sequenced in a study of read filtering for tumor transcriptome and immune sequencing. From approximately 430 ng of RNA, a library with molecular barcoded alpha/delta and beta/gamma adaptors was made. MiXCR, run by TCRdb on the reads, gives a single entry per CDR3 protein. The sample holds 25,000 or so distinct CDR3 sequences; 20% to 25% are singletons and the top ten take roughly a sixth. The specimen sequenced was a population of CD138-negative cells sorted from bone marrow. These receptor sequences come from a donor aged 40 or over with multiple myeloma.

This clonotype has ten or more counts. A much larger clone is a single base away; this may be a read error. This chain uses TRBV5-1 with TRBJ2-7; unclear D gene. The CDR3 consists of 12 residues. Germline assignment: CDR1 SGHRS and CDR2 YFSETQ. The CDR3 reads CTSRRESYEQYF. The CDR3 DNA reads TGCACCAGCAGAAGGGAATCATACGAGCAGTACTTC.

About this clonotype: Being one base from a much bigger clone, this may be a read error. The rearrangement links TRBV28 to TRBJ2-1; TRBD2 matches at 8 bases. Unmatched junction bases numbered 14, after V lost 4 bases and J lost 9 bases. The CDR3 consists of 16 residues. Per the germline V gene, CDR1 is MDHEN and CDR2 is SYDVKM. The CDR3: CASSSPSSGALAEQFF. The CDR3 DNA reads as TGTGCCAGCAGTTCCCCGAGTAGCGGGGCCTTGGCTGAGCAGTTCTTC.

This clonotype occurred many times. The V gene is TRBV30, the J gene TRBJ1-1; D remains unclear. The germline CDR1 and CDR2 sequences are GTSNPN and SVGIG (reference sequence). The V gene lost 3 bases and the J gene lost 0 bases, with 11 bases spanning the gap. CDR3 length: 14 amino acids. CDR3 sequence: CAWSRPPMNTEAFF. The CDR3 bases are TGTGCCTGGAGCCGCCCGCCGATGAACACTGAAGCTTTCTTT. The full variable domain, completed using reference TRBV30 and TRBJ1-1, is SQTIHQWPATLVQPVGSPLSLECTVEGTSNPNLYWYRQAAGRGLQLLFYSVGIGQISSEVPQNLSASRPQDRQFILSSKKLLLSDSGFYLCAWSRPPMNTEAFFGQGTRLTVV.

This clonotype has a count of ten or more. Sequence at one end of the junction differs from germline and may be a read error. The rearrangement joins TRBV2 to TRBJ1-1; D uncertain. The CDR3 has 12 residues. Germline values: CDR1 SNHLY, CDR2 FYNNEI. The CDR3 nucleotides read TGTGCCAGCAGTGTGGGTGGCACTCAAGCTTTCTTT. Translating it yields CASSVGGTQAFF.

This clonotype was observed many times. This chain links TRBV20-1 with TRBJ2-2; tentatively, D is TRBD1 (5 bases). The CDR3 is 14 amino acids. V was shortened by 6 bases and J by 2 bases, with 13 bases between the two germline ends. Germline loops: CDR1 DFQATT, CDR2 SNEGSKA (reference sequence). CDR3 DNA sequence: TGCAGTGCGGTGACAGAACTCAACACCGGGGAGCTGTTTTTT. As protein: CSAVTELNTGELFF.

This clonotype was recorded at least ten times. This chain joins TRBV4-1 and TRBJ2-5, with TRBD2 identical over 8 bases. The V and J ends lost 0 bases and 0 bases, in that order; junction bases with no gene match: 9. Germline loops: CDR1 MGHRA, CDR2 YSYEKL. The CDR3 has 18 amino acids. CDR3 region: CASSQDRDSGTYQETQYF. The CDR3 nucleotides are TGCGCCAGCAGCCAAGATCGGGATAGCGGGACGTACCAAGAGACCCAGTACTTC.

There are many counts of this clonotype. CDR3 DNA sequence: TGTGCCAGCAGCTTTGGGCATTCCTATGGCTACACCTTC. Translated, it gives CASSFGHSYGYTF. V usage is TRBV9 and J usage is TRBJ1-2, with no clear D. The ends were cut back, 4 bases at V and 4 bases at J, with 11 bases in the middle. CDR3 length: 13 amino acids. Germline CDR1 is SGDLS and CDR2 is YYNGEE.

At least ten counts were recorded for this clonotype. The CDR3 loop is CASSLFSSTDTQYF. The CDR3 coding sequence is TGTGCCAGCAGTTTATTCAGTAGCACAGATACGCAGTATTTT. The chain has TRBV12-3 or TRBV12-4 and TRBJ2-3, with D uncertain. Deletions cut 2 bases from V and 0 bases from J, with 6 bases between. The CDR3 contains 14 residues.

This clonotype turned up a few times. Possible read error: a much larger clone is one base away. The chain links TRBV14 to TRBJ2-5, with TRBD1 matching 9 bases. This CDR3 has 17 amino acids. Germline V gives CDR1 SGHDN, CDR2 FVKESK. In DNA form, the CDR3 reads TGTGCCAGCAGCCAAGAACTACAGGGGGCTTGGGGAGAGGCCCAGTACTTC. Translation: CASSQELQGAWGEAQYF.

This clonotype was detected many times. The junction departs from germline at one end; a sequencing error may be responsible. The chain joins TRBV24-1 to TRBJ2-2, with TRBD1 identical over 7 bases. The germline gives CDR1 KGHDR, CDR2 SFDVKD. This CDR3 spans 15 amino acids. The CDR3 region has the DNA TGTGCCACCAGTTCCGGACAGGTGAACACCGGAGAGCTGTTTTTT. This gives the protein CATSSGQVNTGELFF.

As to this clonotype: This could be a read error, since a much larger clone is one nucleotide away. The genes are TRBV28 and TRBJ1-5; possible D gene TRBD1, 5 bases. V lost 5 bases and J lost 1, with 12 bases in between. The CDR3 covers 15 residues. The V gene's germline CDR1 is MDHEN and CDR2 SYDVKM. The CDR3 sequence: CASSPHGGSNQPQHF. As DNA, the CDR3 is TGTGCCAGCAGTCCCCATGGGGGGAGCAATCAGCCCCAGCATTTT.

Ten or more counts support this clonotype. The CDR3 loop is CASSSTANVLTF. CDR3 nucleotide sequence: TGTGCCAGCAGCTCAACGGCCAACGTCCTGACTTTC. The rearrangement links TRBV7-3 to TRBJ2-6, with D unresolved. The CDR3 is made up of 12 amino acids. Germline V gives CDR1 SGHTA, CDR2 FQGTGA. The V end was cut by 4 bases, the J end by 6 bases, with 4 bases between.

This clonotype was counted at least ten times. This sequence joins TRBV20-1 and TRBJ2-1; D is unclear. There are 12 residues in the CDR3. V was shortened by 7 bases and J by 6 bases, with 13 bases between the two germline ends. Germline V gives CDR1 DFQATT, CDR2 SNEGSKA (reference sequence). This chain's CDR3 is CSVTDGPNEQFF. The CDR3 region has the DNA TGCAGTGTAACGGACGGTCCCAATGAGCAGTTCTTC.

Note on this clonotype: A far larger clone is off by one base, so a read error is likely. The V call is TRBV20-1, the J call TRBJ2-1; 11 nucleotides line up with TRBD2. The end of the DNA is better explained by TRBJ2-7, so the J call may be wrong. Germline loops: CDR1 DFQATT, CDR2 SNEGSKA (reference sequence). This CDR3 is 16 amino acids long. CDR3 in DNA: TGCAGTGCAAACCCGGGACTAGCGGCTGGCCCCTCCGAGCAGTACTTC. Protein: CSANPGLAAGPSEQYF.

This clonotype was recorded at least ten times. The chain has TRBV7-9 and TRBJ2-1; D might be TRBD1 (5 bases). This CDR3 contains 12 residues. Germline values: CDR1 SEHNR, CDR2 FQNEAQ (reference sequence). The germline V and J ends were trimmed by 4 bases and 4 bases, with 5 bases remaining between them. The chain's CDR3 is CASSSGYNEQFF. The CDR3 DNA sequence: TGTGCCAGCAGCTCAGGGTACAATGAGCAGTTCTTC. The full variable domain, completed using reference TRBV7-9 and TRBJ2-1, is DTGVSQNPRHKITKRGQNVTFRCDPISEHNRLYWYRQTLGQGPEFLTYFQNEAQLEKSRLLSDRFSAERPKGSFSTLEIQRTEQGDSAMYLCASSSGYNEQFFGPGTRLTVL.

This clonotype showed up just a few times. With a much larger clone just one base away, this may be a read error. V and J are TRBV18 and TRBJ2-7; tentatively, D is TRBD1 (6 bases). This CDR3 comprises 14 residues. Germline loops: CDR1 KGHSH, CDR2 LQKENI. This CDR3 is CASLPLDSSNEQYF. The CDR3 DNA follows: TGTGCCAGCTTACCCCTGGACAGCTCCAACGAGCAGTACTTC. Together with reference TRBV18 and TRBJ2-7, the CDR3 gives the full variable domain: NAGVMQNPRHLVRRRGQEARLRCSPMKGHSHVYWYRQLPEEGLKFMVYLQKENIIDESGMPKERFSAEFPKEGPSILRIQQVVRGDSAAYFCASLPLDSSNEQYFGPGTRLTVT.

This clonotype was counted at least ten times. A much larger clone sits a single nucleotide away, making a read error possible. The chain recombines TRBV20-1 with TRBJ2-1; D call uncertain. This CDR3 is 15 amino acids long. Germline-derived CDR1 and CDR2 are DFQATT and SNEGSKA (reference sequence). V was shortened by 6 bases and J by 4 bases, with 19 bases between the two germline ends. As DNA, the CDR3 is TGCAGTGCACTGGTGACCGGCTGGAGATACAATGAGCAGTTCTTC. Translating gives CSALVTGWRYNEQFF.

There are many counts of this clonotype. V is TRBV30 and J is TRBJ2-1, with 7 bases aligning to TRBD2. V dropped 4 bases and J dropped 8; count of bases not matched to a gene: 2. Germline CDR1 GTSNPN, CDR2 SVGIG (reference sequence). The CDR3 has 11 amino acids. The CDR3 DNA is TGTGCCTGGACACGGGGGGATGAGCAGTTCTTC. This translates into CAWTRGDEQFF.

The chain is built from TRBV30 and TRBJ2-1; 8 nucleotides align to TRBD1. The CDR3 has 16 residues. V was clipped by 3 bases and J by 4 bases; unmatched bases: 11. Germline V CDR1 and CDR2: GTSNPN, SVGIG (reference sequence). CDR3 nucleotide sequence: TGTGCCTGGAGCGTAGAAAACAGGGGGTTTTACAATGAGCAGTTCTTC. Translating it yields CAWSVENRGFYNEQFF.

The sample holds many counts of this clonotype. The chain carries TRBV29-1 and TRBJ2-7, with a possible D match to TRBD2 (6 bases). The germline CDR1 and CDR2 sequences are SQVTM and ANQGSEA. V was trimmed by 0 bases and J by 0 bases, leaving 15 bases between them. The CDR3 covers 16 residues. CDR3 nucleotides: TGCAGCGTTGAAGATGATCGGCGGGAACGCTCCTACGAGCAGTACTTC. Its translation is CSVEDDRRERSYEQYF.

This clonotype was seen ten or more times. This chain joins TRBV14 and TRBJ1-1; 11 bases line up with TRBD1. V was clipped by 3 bases and J by 3 bases; unmatched bases: 6. There are 16 residues in the CDR3. CDR1 is SGHDN and CDR2 is FVKESK in the germline V gene. CDR3 nucleotides: TGTGCCAGCAGCCAGGAGGACAGGGGGCTTGACACTGAAGCTTTCTTT. Amino acid sequence: CASSQEDRGLDTEAFF.

A word on this clonotype: Being one base from a much bigger clone, this may be a read error. The rearrangement links TRBV12-3 or TRBV12-4 to TRBJ1-1; D is unresolved. The CDR3 length is 13 residues. The CDR3 region is CASCLVENTEAYF. CDR3 bases: TGTGCCAGTTGTCTGGTAGAGAACACTGAAGCTTACTTT.

This clonotype was observed many times. The chain links TRBV20-1 to TRBJ1-5, with D tentatively TRBD1 (5 bases). The V gene lost 1 base and the J gene lost 1 base, with 11 bases spanning the gap. The CDR3 sequence is 15 residues long. Germline values: CDR1 DFQATT, CDR2 SNEGSKA (reference sequence). CDR3 in amino acids: CSARVGTVSNQPQHF. The CDR3 DNA reads TGCAGTGCTAGAGTTGGGACGGTGAGCAATCAGCCCCAGCATTTT.

This clonotype appeared many times. In DNA, the CDR3 is TGTGCCAGCAGCCAAGATCGGCGGGGGTACGAGCAGTACTTC. Translated: CASSQDRRGYEQYF. The chain carries TRBV3-1 and TRBJ2-7; TRBD2 agrees at 7 bases. Germline CDR1 LGHDT, CDR2 YNNKEL (reference sequence). After removal of 0 bases from V and 4 bases from J, the junction contained 3 bases not matched to a gene. The CDR3 totals 14 residues.

This clonotype was seen many times. This chain joins TRBV7-8 and TRBJ2-7, with 7 bases matching TRBD2. CDR3 size: 15 residues. The germline gives CDR1 SGHVS, CDR2 FQNEAQ. The V segment lost 5 bases and the J segment 1 base; nucleotides outside the gene matches: 8. The CDR3: CASSRSGASSYEQYF. The CDR3, as DNA: TGTGCCAGCAGCAGGAGCGGGGCCTCTTCCTACGAGCAGTACTTC.

This clonotype was seen at least ten times. The genes are TRBV25-1 and TRBJ2-6, with 7 bases fitting TRBD2. The V segment lost 4 bases and the J segment 1 base; nucleotides outside the gene matches: 10. CDR3 length equals 18 residues. CDR1 and CDR2 from the germline V gene are MGHDK and SYGVNS. In DNA form, the CDR3 reads TGTGCCAGCAGTGCTATAGCGGGCTCTGGTTCTGGGGCCAACGTCCTGACTTTC. This sequence encodes CASSAIAGSGSGANVLTF.

This clonotype was seen ten or more times. The chain recombines TRBV5-5 with TRBJ2-3, with 9 bases aligning to TRBD2. The V and J ends lost 0 bases and 2 bases, in that order; junction bases with no gene match: 7. The CDR3 has 17 amino acids. Germline V gene lookup returns CDR1 SGHKS and CDR2 YYEKEE (reference sequence). The CDR3: CASSLVPSGNPTDTQYF. CDR3 nucleotides: TGTGCCAGCAGCTTGGTGCCTAGCGGGAACCCCACAGATACGCAGTATTTT.